These T cell receptor beta chains were read from a single sample in a study of T cells in Graves' hyperthyroidism and ophthalmopathy. TCRdb fed the multiplex PCR reads into MiXCR, producing one record per CDR3 protein. This sample has approximately 700,000 distinct CDR3 sequences, with approximately 42% found just once. The sequencing sample was made of peripheral blood or thyroid tissue (not recorded which). These receptors all come from an adult man with Graves' disease, either hyperthyroidism or ophthalmopathy (not recorded which). Both conserved end residues are part of each CDR3. Each record gives: V gene, D gene, J gene, clone size, CDR3 DNA, CDR3 protein. D genes are given only for firm matches. Rows may omit the clone size; those that give it use once, few, many or a size class.

V gene: TRBV7-8; D gene: TRBD1; J gene: TRBJ1-6; clone size: many; CDR3 DNA: TGTGCCAGCAGCAAAACAGGGGGCCTTGATAATTCACCCCTCCACTTT; CDR3 protein: CASSKTGGLDNSPLHF
V gene: TRBV19; D gene: -; J gene: TRBJ2-7; clone size: many; CDR3 DNA: TGTGCCAGCAGCACGAGCGGGTCCTACGAGCAGTACTTC; CDR3 protein: CASSTSGSYEQYF
V gene: TRBV29-1; D gene: TRBD2; J gene: TRBJ2-7; clone size: many; CDR3 DNA: TGCAGCGTTGAGGCGGGAGCCTACGAGCAGTACTTC; CDR3 protein: CSVEAGAYEQYF
V gene: TRBV7-9; D gene: -; J gene: TRBJ1-6; clone size: -; CDR3 DNA: TGTGCCAGCAGCTCCCGGGATCCCGGAAATTCACCCCTCCACTTT; CDR3 protein: CASSSRDPGNSPLHF
V gene: TRBV5-6; D gene: TRBD1; J gene: TRBJ1-2; clone size: few; CDR3 DNA: TGTGCCAGCAGCTTGGAAGGCCCACAGGGGTATGGCTACACCTTC; CDR3 protein: CASSLEGPQGYGYTF
V gene: TRBV7-9; D gene: -; J gene: TRBJ1-1; clone size: -; CDR3 DNA: TGTGCCAGCAGCCGAGGGGGGTCGTACGCTGAAGCTTTCTTT; CDR3 protein: CASSRGGSYAEAFF
V gene: TRBV2; D gene: TRBD2; J gene: TRBJ2-5; clone size: -; CDR3 DNA: TGCGCCAGCAGTGTGACTAGCGGGAGTGGGGAGACCCAGTACTTC; CDR3 protein: CASSVTSGSGETQYF
V gene: TRBV9; D gene: -; J gene: TRBJ1-1; clone size: -; CDR3 DNA: TGTGCCAGCAGCGTAGGATCCCGGCTTGAGACTGAAGCTTTCTTT; CDR3 protein: CASSVGSRLETEAFF
V gene: TRBV29-1; D gene: -; J gene: TRBJ2-5; clone size: -; CDR3 DNA: TGCAGCGTTGTAGGCGTTGGCCGGGAGACCCAGTACTTC; CDR3 protein: CSVVGVGRETQYF
V gene: TRBV7-9; D gene: -; J gene: TRBJ2-5; clone size: -; CDR3 DNA: TGCGCCAGCAGCCGGGCCCTAGGCGGGACCCAGTACTTC; CDR3 protein: CASSRALGGTQYF
V gene: TRBV20-1; D gene: TRBD1; J gene: TRBJ1-2; clone size: -; CDR3 DNA: TGCAGTGCCCCGGACAGGGGGCGTGATGACTATGGCTACACCTTC; CDR3 protein: CSAPDRGRDDYGYTF
V gene: TRBV6-5; D gene: TRBD2; J gene: TRBJ2-6; clone size: -; CDR3 DNA: TGTGCCAGCAGTTATGGCGGGAGGGGCAACGTCCTGACTTTC; CDR3 protein: CASSYGGRGNVLTF
V gene: TRBV25-1; D gene: TRBD2; J gene: TRBJ2-7; clone size: many; CDR3 DNA: TGTGCCAGCAGTGATGCGGGGGTTCACGAGCAGTACTTC; CDR3 protein: CASSDAGVHEQYF
V gene: TRBV19; D gene: TRBD1; J gene: TRBJ1-6; clone size: -; CDR3 DNA: TGTGCCAGTAGTATAAGCGGGGACAGGAATAATTCACCCCTCCACTTT; CDR3 protein: CASSISGDRNNSPLHF
V gene: TRBV25-1; D gene: TRBD2; J gene: TRBJ2-5; clone size: -; CDR3 DNA: TGTGCCAGCAGTGAATGGACTAGCGGGACTACGACCCAGTACTTC; CDR3 protein: CASSEWTSGTTTQYF
V gene: TRBV12-3/TRBV12-4; D gene: -; J gene: TRBJ1-1; clone size: few; CDR3 DNA: TGTGCCAGCACTGTTGGGGCCCAGAACACTGAAGCTTTCTTT; CDR3 protein: CASTVGAQNTEAFF
V gene: TRBV25-1; D gene: -; J gene: TRBJ2-5; clone size: many; CDR3 DNA: TGTGCCAGCAGTGAGCGAGAGCCAGATCAAGAGACCCAGTACTTC; CDR3 protein: CASSEREPDQETQYF
V gene: TRBV12-3/TRBV12-4; D gene: -; J gene: TRBJ1-4; clone size: few; CDR3 DNA: TGTGCCAGCAGTTCAGTCCGGGGTGAAAAACTGTTTTTT; CDR3 protein: CASSSVRGEKLFF
V gene: TRBV12-3/TRBV12-4; D gene: -; J gene: TRBJ1-2; clone size: -; CDR3 DNA: TGTGCCAGCAGTTTAGGGGCCAGTCCTAACTATGGCTACACCTTC; CDR3 protein: CASSLGASPNYGYTF
V gene: TRBV5-1; D gene: TRBD1; J gene: TRBJ1-2; clone size: many; CDR3 DNA: TGCGCCAGCAGCACGGACAGGGCAAACTATGGCTACACCTTC; CDR3 protein: CASSTDRANYGYTF
V gene: TRBV7-9; D gene: TRBD1; J gene: TRBJ1-2; clone size: -; CDR3 DNA: TGTGCCAGCAGCCCGACAGGGGGAGGTGGCTACACCTTC; CDR3 protein: CASSPTGGGGYTF
V gene: TRBV25-1; D gene: -; J gene: TRBJ1-2; clone size: many; CDR3 DNA: TGTGCCAGCAGTGAATTTGGGGGGCCCGCTAATGGCTACACCTTC; CDR3 protein: CASSEFGGPANGYTF
V gene: TRBV7-9; D gene: TRBD1; J gene: TRBJ2-7; clone size: -; CDR3 DNA: TGTGCCAGCAGCGCCGGGACAGGGGGCACCTACGAGCAGTACTTC; CDR3 protein: CASSAGTGGTYEQYF
V gene: TRBV7-9; D gene: -; J gene: TRBJ1-5; clone size: -; CDR3 DNA: TGTGCCAGCAGTCTATCGGGCTTGGGAGACAATCAGCCCCAGCATTTT; CDR3 protein: CASSLSGLGDNQPQHF
V gene: TRBV7-2; D gene: TRBD1; J gene: TRBJ2-6; clone size: -; CDR3 DNA: TGTGCCAGCAGCTTGGCAGGGGGCTACGATCTCTCTGGGGCCAACGTCCTGACTTTC; CDR3 protein: CASSLAGGYDLSGANVLTF
V gene: TRBV20-1; D gene: -; J gene: TRBJ1-1; clone size: -; CDR3 DNA: TGCAGTGCTAGGGTATGGGATCAGAACACTGAAGCTTTCTTT; CDR3 protein: CSARVWDQNTEAFF
V gene: TRBV7-9; D gene: TRBD1; J gene: TRBJ2-2; clone size: few; CDR3 DNA: TGTGCCAGCAGCCGAGGGACAGTAAACACCGGGGAGCTGTTTTTT; CDR3 protein: CASSRGTVNTGELFF
V gene: TRBV15; D gene: -; J gene: TRBJ1-2; clone size: -; CDR3 DNA: TGTGCCACCAGCCGAAGACAGGCCCTTTATGGCTACACCTTC; CDR3 protein: CATSRRQALYGYTF
V gene: TRBV2; D gene: -; J gene: TRBJ1-1; clone size: few; CDR3 DNA: TGTGCCAGCAGTGGGACCATTGGGGGCGATTCTGAAGCTTTCTTT; CDR3 protein: CASSGTIGGDSEAFF
V gene: TRBV20-1; D gene: TRBD1; J gene: TRBJ1-5; clone size: many; CDR3 DNA: TGCAGTGCTCAACGGGACAGGGATCAGCCCCAGCATTTT; CDR3 protein: CSAQRDRDQPQHF
V gene: TRBV7-9; D gene: -; J gene: TRBJ2-7; clone size: -; CDR3 DNA: TGTGCCAGCAGCTTAGCGCTAAAATACGAGCAGTACTTC; CDR3 protein: CASSLALKYEQYF
V gene: TRBV7-9; D gene: TRBD2; J gene: TRBJ2-2; clone size: -; CDR3 DNA: TGTGCCAGCACCCTGGGACTAGCAGGGGAGCTGTTTTTT; CDR3 protein: CASTLGLAGELFF
V gene: TRBV27; D gene: -; J gene: TRBJ2-5; clone size: -; CDR3 DNA: TGTGCCAGCAGTCCGACTAGTTCCCTAAACCAAGAGACCCAGTACTTC; CDR3 protein: CASSPTSSLNQETQYF
V gene: TRBV13; D gene: -; J gene: TRBJ2-2; clone size: -; CDR3 DNA: TGTGCCAGCAGCTTAGCCCTCGGGACAACAAACACCGGGGAGCTGTTTTTT; CDR3 protein: CASSLALGTTNTGELFF
V gene: TRBV20-1; D gene: -; J gene: TRBJ1-2; clone size: -; CDR3 DNA: TGCAGTGCTAGAGTTACAACCTATGGCTACACCTTC; CDR3 protein: CSARVTTYGYTF
V gene: TRBV13; D gene: -; J gene: TRBJ1-5; clone size: many; CDR3 DNA: TGTGCCAGCAGCTTAGGCTCTCGTAGCAATCAGCCCCAGCATTTT; CDR3 protein: CASSLGSRSNQPQHF
V gene: TRBV12-3/TRBV12-4; D gene: TRBD1; J gene: TRBJ1-4; clone size: -; CDR3 DNA: TGTGCCAGCAGTTCGACGACAGGGGGAAGTGAAAAACTGTTTTTT; CDR3 protein: CASSSTTGGSEKLFF
V gene: TRBV5-1; D gene: -; J gene: TRBJ1-3; clone size: -; CDR3 DNA: TGCGCCAGCAGCCGGGACGGACCGGACTCTGGAAACACCATATATTTT; CDR3 protein: CASSRDGPDSGNTIYF
V gene: TRBV9; D gene: -; J gene: TRBJ1-6; clone size: few; CDR3 DNA: TGTGCCAGCAGCTCGGAACCGGAACTCTCACCCCTCCACTTT; CDR3 protein: CASSSEPELSPLHF
V gene: TRBV7-9; D gene: -; J gene: TRBJ2-7; clone size: many; CDR3 DNA: TGTGCCAGCAGCTTAGCGGCCGGGGCACTCTACGAGCAGTACTTC; CDR3 protein: CASSLAAGALYEQYF
V gene: TRBV20-1; D gene: -; J gene: TRBJ2-5; clone size: many; CDR3 DNA: TGCAGTGCTGTTAAGCAGGTCGCCGAAGAGACCCAGTACTTC; CDR3 protein: CSAVKQVAEETQYF
V gene: TRBV2; D gene: TRBD2; J gene: TRBJ2-7; clone size: -; CDR3 DNA: TGTGCCAGCAGCGCCACTAGCGGGATGATCTACGAGCAGTACTTC; CDR3 protein: CASSATSGMIYEQYF
V gene: TRBV19; D gene: TRBD1; J gene: TRBJ1-4; clone size: -; CDR3 DNA: TGTGCCAGTAGTACCAGGGGGAGTTCGGAAAAACTGTTTTTT; CDR3 protein: CASSTRGSSEKLFF
V gene: TRBV20-1; D gene: -; J gene: TRBJ1-1; clone size: few; CDR3 DNA: TGCAGTGCTAGAGAGGGCCGCCCCATGAACACTGAAGCTTTCTTT; CDR3 protein: CSAREGRPMNTEAFF
V gene: TRBV20-1; D gene: TRBD1; J gene: TRBJ1-1; clone size: few; CDR3 DNA: TGCAGTGCTAGAGATCATAGACAGGGAACACTGAAGGCTTTCTTT; CDR3 protein: CSARDHRQGTLKAFF
V gene: TRBV20-1; D gene: -; J gene: TRBJ2-2; clone size: -; CDR3 DNA: TGCAGTGCTCAAACGGGGGCAGCGAACACCGGGGAGCTGTTTTTT; CDR3 protein: CSAQTGAANTGELFF
V gene: TRBV25-1; D gene: -; J gene: TRBJ1-5; clone size: -; CDR3 DNA: TGTGCCGTCGGGCTTCAGCCCCAGCATTTT; CDR3 protein: CAVGLQPQHF
V gene: TRBV7-2; D gene: -; J gene: TRBJ2-7; clone size: -; CDR3 DNA: TGTGCCAGCAGCTTAAAGGACGGCCCGACCTACGAGCAGTACTTC; CDR3 protein: CASSLKDGPTYEQYF
V gene: TRBV5-1; D gene: TRBD1; J gene: TRBJ1-6; clone size: many; CDR3 DNA: TGCGCCAGCAGCGACTCCAGGGGGAGTTCACCCCTCCACTTT; CDR3 protein: CASSDSRGSSPLHF
V gene: TRBV7-9; D gene: -; J gene: TRBJ2-5; clone size: once; CDR3 DNA: TGTGCCTGGGATACTCCGGGAGCGGAGACCCAGTACTTC; CDR3 protein: CAWDTPGAETQYF
V gene: TRBV10-3; D gene: -; J gene: TRBJ1-1; clone size: -; CDR3 DNA: TGTGCCATCAGTGACCAGGGTTGGGCAATGAACACTGAAGCTTTCTTT; CDR3 protein: CAISDQGWAMNTEAFF
V gene: TRBV15; D gene: TRBD1; J gene: TRBJ1-2; clone size: -; CDR3 DNA: TGTGCCACCAGCAGGACAGGGAAAGGCTACACCTTC; CDR3 protein: CATSRTGKGYTF
V gene: TRBV5-5; D gene: -; J gene: TRBJ1-2; clone size: -; CDR3 DNA: TGTGCCAGCAGCTTGGATTCGGGGATCTATGGCTACACCTTC; CDR3 protein: CASSLDSGIYGYTF
V gene: TRBV6-5; D gene: -; J gene: TRBJ1-4; clone size: few; CDR3 DNA: TGTGCCAGCAGTGCCGAAGGGTGGGAAAAACTGTTTTTT; CDR3 protein: CASSAEGWEKLFF